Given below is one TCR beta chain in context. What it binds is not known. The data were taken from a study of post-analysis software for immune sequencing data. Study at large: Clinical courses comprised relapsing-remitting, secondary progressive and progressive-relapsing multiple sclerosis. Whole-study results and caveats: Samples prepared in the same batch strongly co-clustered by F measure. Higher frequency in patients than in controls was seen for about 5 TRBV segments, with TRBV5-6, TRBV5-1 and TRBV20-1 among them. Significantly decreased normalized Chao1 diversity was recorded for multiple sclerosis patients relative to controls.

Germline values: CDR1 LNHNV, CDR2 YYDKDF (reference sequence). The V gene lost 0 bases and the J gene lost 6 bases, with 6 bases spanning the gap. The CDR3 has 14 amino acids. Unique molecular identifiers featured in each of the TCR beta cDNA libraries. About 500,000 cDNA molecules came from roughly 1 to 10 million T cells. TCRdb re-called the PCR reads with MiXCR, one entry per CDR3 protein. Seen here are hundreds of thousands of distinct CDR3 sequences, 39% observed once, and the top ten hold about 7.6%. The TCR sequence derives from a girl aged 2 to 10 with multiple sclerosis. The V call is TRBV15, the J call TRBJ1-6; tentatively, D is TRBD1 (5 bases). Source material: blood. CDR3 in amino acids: CATSRDGANSPLHF. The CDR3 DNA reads TGTGCCACCAGCAGAGACGGGGCTAATTCACCCCTCCACTTT. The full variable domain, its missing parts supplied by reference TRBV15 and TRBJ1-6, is DAMVIQNPRYQVTQFGKPVTLSCSQTLNHNVMYWYQQKSSQAPKLLFHYYDKDFNNEADTPDNFQSRRPNTSFCFLDIRSPGLGDTAMYLCATSRDGANSPLHFGNGTRLTVT.